These 22 T cell receptor beta chains came from one sample sequenced in a study of blood T cell repertoires in COVID-19. Profiled with immunoSEQ multiplex PCR; TCRdb holds only in-frame clones, not every one. The sample holds about 160,000 clones, under 85% seen once. The sequenced sample was peripheral blood. These receptors were collected from a man aged 70 or older with acute or convalescent COVID-19.

J is TRBJ2-1 and V is TRBV30; D is unclear. This CDR3 region has 14 residues. V dropped 0 bases and J dropped 4 bases, with 10 bases sitting between them. The germline V gene has CDR1 GTSNPN and CDR2 SVGIG (reference sequence). The CDR3 is CAWSVLAEYNEQFF. DNA for the CDR3: TGTGCCTGGAGTGTTCTCGCGGAATACAATGAGCAGTTCTTC. Filled out from reference TRBV30 and TRBJ2-1, the complete variable domain reads SQTIHQWPATLVQPVGSPLSLECTVEGTSNPNLYWYRQAAGRGLQLLFYSVGIGQISSEVPQNLSASRPQDRQFILSSKKLLLSDSGFYLCAWSVLAEYNEQFFGPGTRLTVL.

The chain recombines TRBV24-1 with TRBJ2-5; D possibly corresponds to TRBD1 (7 bases). Germline CDR1 and CDR2: KGHDR and SFDVKD. The CDR3 covers 15 residues. V was shortened by 2 bases and J by 5 bases, with 14 bases between the two germline ends. The CDR3 spells CATSDSGRGAETQYF. In DNA, the CDR3 is TGTGCCACCAGTGATTCTGGCAGGGGGGCGGAGACCCAGTACTTC.

This rearrangement joins TRBV20-1 to TRBJ1-6, with a possible D match to TRBD1 (5 bases). Per the germline V gene, CDR1 is DFQATT and CDR2 is SNEGSKA (reference sequence). With 0 bases removed from V and 15 bases from J, the gap between germline ends came to 9 bases. CDR3 length: 11 residues. CDR3 in DNA: TGCAGTGCTAGAGATGGGGCGGTCCTCCACTTT. This codes for CSARDGAVLHF.

V gene TRBV11-2 combines with J gene TRBJ1-5; D is unresolved. Trimming stripped 2 bases from V and 4 bases from J, with 6 bases between. The CDR3 sequence is 13 residues long. The germline V gene has CDR1 SGHAT and CDR2 FQNNGV. This CDR3 is CASSLHRNQPQHF. The CDR3 DNA follows: TGTGCCAGCAGCTTACACCGGAATCAGCCCCAGCATTTT.

Concerning this clone: The germline gene is not matched at one end of the junction; a read error may be the cause. V usage is TRBV19 and J usage is TRBJ2-1; tentatively, D is TRBD2 (7 bases). CDR3 length: 10 amino acids. Germline CDR1 is LNHDA and CDR2 is SQIVND (reference sequence). The CDR3 is CASGRGPLLF. The CDR3 DNA reads TGTGCCAGCGGGCGGGGGCCCCTACTCTTC.

V and J are TRBV6-5 and TRBJ2-2; D gene ambiguous. Germline CDR1 is MNHEY and CDR2 is SVGAGI. There are 14 residues in the CDR3. The germline V and J ends were trimmed by 6 bases and 1 base, with 9 bases remaining between them. The CDR3: CASRQIKNTGELFF. For the CDR3, the DNA is TGTGCCAGCAGGCAGATCAAGAACACCGGGGAGCTGTTTTTT.

The chain is built from TRBV5-1 and TRBJ2-2, with 9 bases identical to TRBD2. CDR1 and CDR2 from the germline V gene are SGHRS and YFSETQ. The CDR3 loop spans 16 amino acids. Unmatched junction bases numbered 3, after V lost 0 bases and J lost 3 bases. This CDR3 reads CASSLGLAGYTGELFF. CDR3 sequence (DNA): TGCGCCAGCAGCTTGGGGCTAGCGGGGTACACCGGGGAGCTGTTTTTT. The full variable domain, its missing parts supplied by reference TRBV5-1 and TRBJ2-2, is KAGVTQTPRYLIKTRGQQVTLSCSPISGHRSVSWYQQTPGQGLQFLFEYFSETQRNKGNFPGRFSGRQFSNSRSEMNVSTLELGDSALYLCASSLGLAGYTGELFFGEGSRLTVL.

The genes are TRBV11-2 and TRBJ2-5, with TRBD2 matching over 14 bases. Germline values: CDR1 SGHAT, CDR2 FQNNGV. CDR3 length: 17 residues. V lost 4 bases to trimming and J lost 3 bases; unmatched junction nucleotides: 7. The CDR3 loop reads CASSSGLAGAMKETQYF. CDR3 bases: TGTGCCAGCAGCTCGGGACTAGCGGGGGCTATGAAAGAGACCCAGTACTTC.

The rearrangement joins TRBV27 to TRBJ2-1, with a tentative D call TRBD1 (6 bases). This CDR3 spans 13 amino acids. The germline CDR1 and CDR2 sequences are MNHEY and SMNVEV (reference sequence). Deletions cut 0 bases from V and 9 bases from J, with 9 bases between. CDR3 nucleotides: TGTGCCAGCAGTTTATCGGGGGCCGGTGAGCAGTTCTTC. Protein sequence: CASSLSGAGEQFF.

There are a few counts of this clone. V is TRBV18 and J is TRBJ1-6, with D perhaps matching TRBD1 (5 bases). The ends were cut back, 4 bases at V and 7 bases at J, with 11 bases in the middle. The CDR3 totals 14 residues. Germline-derived CDR1 and CDR2 are KGHSH and LQKENI. The CDR3 protein is CASSLGTPNSPLHF. The CDR3 DNA sequence: TGTGCCAGCTCACTCGGGACTCCAAATTCACCCCTCCACTTT.

The rearrangement links TRBV28 to TRBJ1-1, with a possible D match to TRBD1 (5 bases). Germline CDR1 is MDHEN and CDR2 is SYDVKM. With 6 bases removed from V and 1 base from J, the gap between germline ends came to 12 bases. The CDR3 runs to 14 residues. The DNA for the CDR3 is TGTGCCAGCAGGCGGGGGGGTTCGAACACTGAAGCTTTCTTT. Translation: CASRRGGSNTEAFF.

This chain links TRBV20-1 with TRBJ1-2; 8 positions agree with TRBD1. The CDR3 spans 11 residues. Germline lookup yields CDR1 DFQATT and CDR2 SNEGSKA (reference sequence). Unmatched junction bases numbered 5, after V lost 6 bases and J lost 8 bases. The chain's CDR3 is CSASDREGYTF. The CDR3 nucleotides are TGCAGTGCCTCGGACAGGGAAGGCTACACCTTC.

The chain employs TRBV7-9 and TRBJ2-7, with D perhaps matching TRBD2 (5 bases). Germline CDR1 SEHNR, CDR2 FQNEAQ (reference sequence). The CDR3 is made up of 15 amino acids. Trimming took 1 base from V and 2 from J, leaving 12 bases between them. This CDR3 is CASSLESGSTYEQYF. The CDR3 DNA sequence: TGTGCCAGCAGCTTAGAGTCGGGAAGCACCTACGAGCAGTACTTC.

V is TRBV24-1 and J is TRBJ2-5, with 9 bases matching TRBD2. The junction had 6 bases not matched to a gene; V was cut back by 4 bases and J by 7 bases. From germline, CDR1 is KGHDR and CDR2 SFDVKD. The CDR3 is 14 amino acids. As DNA, the CDR3 is TGTGCCACCAGTGAAACGGGACTAGCTGGGACCCAGTACTTC. This codes for CATSETGLAGTQYF.

CDR3 in amino acids: CASSVRDEQYF. CDR3 nucleotide sequence: TGCGCCAGCAGCGTCAGGGATGAGCAGTACTTC. This rearrangement joins TRBV5-1 to TRBJ2-7, with TRBD1 as a possible D gene (5 bases). The CDR3 has 11 residues. V lost 4 bases to trimming and J lost 7 bases, with 9 bases between them. Germline values: CDR1 SGHRS, CDR2 YFSETQ.

V usage is TRBV5-4 and J usage is TRBJ2-2, with 8 positions matching TRBD2. From germline, CDR1 is SGHNT and CDR2 YYREEE (reference sequence). This CDR3 is built from 15 residues. The J segment lost 6 bases and the V segment lost 4 bases, leaving 8 bases of the junction unmatched. This chain's CDR3 is CASSRGQRGPGELFF. The CDR3 region has the DNA TGTGCCAGCAGCCGAGGTCAGCGGGGGCCCGGGGAGCTGTTTTTT.

The V and J genes are TRBV15 and TRBJ1-6; maybe TRBD1 (5 bases). V gave up 0 bases and J gave up 10 bases, with 13 bases separating them. The CDR3 is 15 amino acids. Looked up from germline, CDR1 is LNHNV and CDR2 is YYDKDF (reference sequence). CDR3 DNA sequence: TGTGCCACCAGCAGAGATCCGCAGGGCCAATCACCCCTCCACTTT. Translated, it gives CATSRDPQGQSPLHF. Supplemented by reference TRBV15 and TRBJ1-6, the full variable domain reads DAMVIQNPRYQVTQFGKPVTLSCSQTLNHNVMYWYQQKSSQAPKLLFHYYDKDFNNEADTPDNFQSRRPNTSFCFLDIRSPGLGDTAMYLCATSRDPQGQSPLHFGNGTRLTVT.

The chain is built from TRBV5-1 and TRBJ2-3; TRBD2 matches at 8 bases. This CDR3 is built from 18 residues. The junction had 9 bases not matched to a gene; V was cut back by 0 bases and J by 0 bases. CDR1 is SGHRS and CDR2 is YFSETQ in the germline V gene. CDR3 coding DNA: TGCGCCAGCAGCTTGGAGGGACGGTCTAGCGGGAGCACAGATACGCAGTATTTT. This codes for CASSLEGRSSGSTDTQYF.

The chain joins TRBV5-1 to TRBJ2-7; D is perhaps TRBD2 (6 bases). The germline V gene has CDR1 SGHRS and CDR2 YFSETQ. The CDR3 spans 13 residues. Trimming removed 0 bases at V and 6 bases at J, with 10 bases between. For the CDR3, the DNA is TGCGCCAGCAGCTTGGCAAAGGGAGGCGAGCAGTACTTC. This sequence encodes CASSLAKGGEQYF.

This clone was recorded a few times. The chain recombines TRBV30 with TRBJ2-6, with 8 positions matching TRBD1. V lost 4 bases to trimming and J lost 2 bases; unmatched junction nucleotides: 10. The CDR3 totals 17 residues. Germline CDR1 and CDR2: GTSNPN and SVGIG (reference sequence). CDR3 sequence reads: CAWTRDRIRTGANVLTF. CDR3 DNA: TGTGCCTGGACCCGGGACAGGATCAGAACTGGGGCCAACGTCCTGACTTTC.

This clone appeared once. DNA of the CDR3: TGCAGCGTTCAACGGACACCGGGACTAGCGGGTTCCCACGAGCAGTACTTC. Its protein product is CSVQRTPGLAGSHEQYF. The rearrangement joins TRBV29-1 to TRBJ2-7; the match to TRBD2 covers 12 bases. V shed 5 bases and J 5 bases; nucleotides not matched to a gene: 16. CDR3 size: 17 residues. Germline CDR1 SQVTM, CDR2 ANQGSEA.

The DNA for the CDR3 is TGCGCCAGCAGCCGATTCCAGCGGGGGCGGCCCACCGGGGAGCTGTTTTTT. Protein: CASSRFQRGRPTGELFF. This chain connects TRBV5-1 to TRBJ2-2; 8 bases agree with TRBD2. CDR3 length: 17 amino acids. Germline V gene lookup returns CDR1 SGHRS and CDR2 YFSETQ. The junction had 12 bases not matched to a gene; V was cut back by 4 bases and J by 4 bases.